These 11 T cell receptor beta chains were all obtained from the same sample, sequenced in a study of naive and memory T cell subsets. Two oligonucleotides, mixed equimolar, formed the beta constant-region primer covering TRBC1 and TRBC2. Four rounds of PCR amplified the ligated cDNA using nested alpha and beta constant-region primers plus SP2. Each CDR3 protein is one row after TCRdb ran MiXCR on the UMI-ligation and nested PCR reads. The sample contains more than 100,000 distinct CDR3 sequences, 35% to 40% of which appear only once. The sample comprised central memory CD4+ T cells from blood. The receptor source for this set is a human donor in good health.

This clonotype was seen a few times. CDR3 nucleotides: TGTGCCTCGGGGGCAGGTCCCGAGCAGTACTTC. This codes for CASGAGPEQYF. The rearrangement uses TRBV28 and TRBJ2-7; D possibly uses TRBD1 or TRBD2 (6 bases each). The germline gives CDR1 MDHEN, CDR2 SYDVKM. This CDR3 has 11 amino acids. Trimming removed 11 bases from V and 6 bases from J, with 14 bases in between.

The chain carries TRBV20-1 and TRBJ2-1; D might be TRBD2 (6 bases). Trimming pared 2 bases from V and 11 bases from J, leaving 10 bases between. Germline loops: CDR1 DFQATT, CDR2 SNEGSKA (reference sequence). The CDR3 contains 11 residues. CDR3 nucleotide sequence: TGCAGTGCTAGATTTGGGACTCAGCAGTTCTTC. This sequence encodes CSARFGTQQFF.

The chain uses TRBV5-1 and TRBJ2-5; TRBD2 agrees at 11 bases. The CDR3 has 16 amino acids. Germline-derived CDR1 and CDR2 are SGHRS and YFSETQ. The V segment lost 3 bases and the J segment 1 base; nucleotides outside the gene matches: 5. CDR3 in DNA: TGCGCCAGCAGCTCAACTAGCGGGAGTCTCCAAGAGACCCAGTACTTC. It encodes CASSSTSGSLQETQYF.

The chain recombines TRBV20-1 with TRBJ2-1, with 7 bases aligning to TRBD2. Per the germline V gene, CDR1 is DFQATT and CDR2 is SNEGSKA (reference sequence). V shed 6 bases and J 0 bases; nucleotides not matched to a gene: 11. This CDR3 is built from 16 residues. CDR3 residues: CSAAKWGGGSYNEQFF. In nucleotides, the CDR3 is TGCAGTGCCGCCAAGTGGGGCGGGGGCTCCTACAATGAGCAGTTCTTC.

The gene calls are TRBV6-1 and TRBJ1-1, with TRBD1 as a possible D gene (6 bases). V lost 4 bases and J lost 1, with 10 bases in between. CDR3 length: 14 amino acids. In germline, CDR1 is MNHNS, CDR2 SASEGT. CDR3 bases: TGTGCCAGCAGTGCACTAGGGGGGAACACTGAAGCTTTCTTT. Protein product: CASSALGGNTEAFF.

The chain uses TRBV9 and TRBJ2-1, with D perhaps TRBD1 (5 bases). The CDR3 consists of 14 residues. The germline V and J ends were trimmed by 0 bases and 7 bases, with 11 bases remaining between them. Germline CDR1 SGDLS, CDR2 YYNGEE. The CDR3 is CASSVVQGWNEQFF. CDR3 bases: TGTGCCAGCAGCGTAGTTCAGGGTTGGAATGAGCAGTTCTTC.

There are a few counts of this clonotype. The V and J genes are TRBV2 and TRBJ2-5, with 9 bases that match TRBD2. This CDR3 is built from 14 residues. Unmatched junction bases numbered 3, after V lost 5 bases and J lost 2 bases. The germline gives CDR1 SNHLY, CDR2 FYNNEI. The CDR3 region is CASSRLAVQETQYF. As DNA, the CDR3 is TGTGCCAGCAGTCGACTAGCGGTGCAAGAGACCCAGTACTTC.

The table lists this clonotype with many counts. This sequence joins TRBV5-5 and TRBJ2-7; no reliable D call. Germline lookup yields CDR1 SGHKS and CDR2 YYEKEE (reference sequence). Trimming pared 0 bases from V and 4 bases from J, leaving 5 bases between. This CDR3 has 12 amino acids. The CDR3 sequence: CASSLEGYEQYF. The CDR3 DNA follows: TGTGCCAGCAGCTTGGAGGGTTACGAGCAGTACTTC.

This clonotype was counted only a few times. CDR3 in DNA: TGCAGCGTTGCTAGTATCAATTCCTACGAGCAGTACTTC. Translated: CSVASINSYEQYF. The chain has TRBV29-1 and TRBJ2-7; D not certain. The CDR3 runs 13 residues. CDR1 SQVTM and CDR2 ANQGSEA come from the germline V gene. The germline V and J ends were trimmed by 4 bases and 1 base, with 11 bases remaining between them.

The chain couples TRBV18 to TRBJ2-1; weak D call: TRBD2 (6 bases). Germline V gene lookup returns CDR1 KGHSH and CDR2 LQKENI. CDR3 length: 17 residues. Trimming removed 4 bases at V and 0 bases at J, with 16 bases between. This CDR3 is CASSRTPTRSSYNEQFF. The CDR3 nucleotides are TGTGCCAGCTCACGGACCCCGACTAGGAGCTCCTACAATGAGCAGTTCTTC.

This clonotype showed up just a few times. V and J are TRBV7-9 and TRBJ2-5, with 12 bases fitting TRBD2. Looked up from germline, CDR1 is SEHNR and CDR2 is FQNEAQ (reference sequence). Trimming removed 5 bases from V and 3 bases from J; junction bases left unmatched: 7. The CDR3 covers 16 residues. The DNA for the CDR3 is TGTGCCAGCAGCCCTAGCGGGAGGGCCAAAGAAGAGACCCAGTACTTC. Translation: CASSPSGRAKEETQYF. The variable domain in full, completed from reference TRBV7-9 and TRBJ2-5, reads DTGVSQNPRHKITKRGQNVTFRCDPISEHNRLYWYRQTLGQGPEFLTYFQNEAQLEKSRLLSDRFSAERPKGSFSTLEIQRTEQGDSAMYLCASSPSGRAKEETQYFGPGTRLLVL.